Below are 27 T cell receptor beta chains sequenced from a single sample in a study of somatic mutations in cytotoxic T cells in rheumatoid arthritis (dated by TCRdb to between 2016 and 2019). The library was produced with the immunoSEQ multiplex PCR assay. TCRdb re-hosts the immuneACCESS table, in-frame sequences only. Its copies lack some clones; in the studies checked, an unresolved V gene accounts for under half of them, and the cause for the rest is not known. This sample gives approximately 21,000 clones in total; 70% to 90% of them show up just once. Roughly 3.8% of the sample is in the top ten clones. The specimen was CD8+ T cells sorted from blood. These receptors all come from an adult with rheumatoid arthritis.

The CDR3 spells CSVEPRDRATRTQYF. The DNA of the CDR3 is TGCAGCGTTGAACCCCGGGACAGGGCAACACGCACGCAGTATTTT. The rearrangement joins TRBV29-1 to TRBJ2-3; 9 bases are shared with TRBD1. There are 15 residues in the CDR3. Trimming took 2 bases from V and 9 from J; bases not matched to a gene: 12. Germline V gives CDR1 SQVTM, CDR2 ANQGSEA.

This chain links TRBV4-2 with TRBJ1-2; no clear D gene. The CDR3 has 14 amino acids. Trimming removed 0 bases at V and 2 bases at J, with 7 bases between. The germline gives CDR1 LGHNA, CDR2 YNFKEQ. The CDR3, as DNA: TGTGCCAGCAGCCAAGAGTCCAAGAACTATGGCTACACCTTC. This sequence encodes CASSQESKNYGYTF.

This chain joins TRBV6-1 and TRBJ2-1, with D perhaps matching TRBD1 or TRBD2 (6 bases each). Germline-derived CDR1 and CDR2 are MNHNS and SASEGT. Trimming pared 7 bases from V and 11 bases from J, leaving 24 bases between. This CDR3 spans 15 amino acids. As DNA, the CDR3 is TGTGCCAGCATGTTCTTCTTGATAGGGGGGCCTCAGCAGTTCTTC. Encoded protein: CASMFFLIGGPQQFF.

The genes are TRBV4-3 and TRBJ2-7, with D perhaps matching TRBD2 (5 bases). Germline CDR1 reads LGHNA; CDR2 reads YSLEER. The length of the CDR3 is 13 residues. Trimming pared 1 base from V and 5 bases from J, leaving 9 bases between. This CDR3 is CASSQVPGNEQYF. The CDR3 bases are TGCGCCAGCAGCCAAGTGCCGGGGAACGAGCAGTACTTC.

The chain has TRBV12-5 and TRBJ1-5, with a weak D call TRBD1 (5 bases). The V gene's germline CDR1 is LGHNT and CDR2 FRNRAP. The CDR3 is made up of 14 amino acids. The V and J ends lost 1 base and 2 bases respectively, with 6 bases between them. Here the CDR3 DNA reads TGTGCTAGTGGTTTGGAACAGGGCAATCAGCCCCAGCATTTT. As protein: CASGLEQGNQPQHF.

For this clone: Distinct nucleotide sequences in the sample also encode this CDR3. V is TRBV9 and J is TRBJ2-5; the D call may be TRBD1 or TRBD2 (5 bases each). V shed 0 bases and J shed 2 bases, with 5 bases lying between them. The V gene's germline CDR1 is SGDLS and CDR2 YYNGEE. The CDR3 contains 13 residues. In nucleotides, the CDR3 is TGTGCCAGCAGCGTAGGGGGGCAAGAGACCCAGTACTTC. Encoded protein: CASSVGGQETQYF.

This clone occurred once. The chain carries TRBV11-2 and TRBJ2-1; TRBD2 matches 10 bases. Germline V CDR1 and CDR2: SGHAT, FQNNGV. The V and J ends lost 5 bases and 4 bases, in that order; junction bases with no gene match: 14. The CDR3 extends over 18 amino acids. CDR3 amino acids: CASSPYPAGGQFYNEQFF. In DNA form, the CDR3 reads TGTGCCAGCAGCCCCTATCCAGCGGGGGGGCAATTTTACAATGAGCAGTTCTTC.

This chain uses TRBV13 with TRBJ1-2; D might be TRBD1 (6 bases). This CDR3 comprises 13 residues. Germline assignment: CDR1 PRHDT and CDR2 FYEKMQ (reference sequence). V dropped 8 bases and J dropped 6 bases, with 16 bases sitting between them. CDR3 amino acids: CASSLQGSHGYTF. Written as DNA, the CDR3 is TGTGCCAGCTCCCTACAGGGCTCCCATGGCTACACCTTC.

As regards this clone: An end of the junction does not agree with germline; a read error may underlie this. This CDR3 is also generated by other DNA sequences in the sample. J is TRBJ2-3 and V is TRBV15; D perhaps matches TRBD1 (5 bases). This CDR3 is built from 16 residues. Germline CDR1 and CDR2: LNHNV and YYDKDF (reference sequence). Written as DNA, the CDR3 is TGCGCCACCAGCAGTGGGGAAGGGGTCTACACAGATACGCAGTATTTT. It codes for CATSSGEGVYTDTQYF.

In regard to this clone: One junction end disagrees with the germline gene, perhaps due to a read error. In the same sample, other DNA sequences code for this CDR3. The rearrangement uses TRBV5-4 and TRBJ2-7; D not resolved. Germline CDR1 and CDR2: SGHNT and YYREEE (reference sequence). This CDR3 spans 13 amino acids. Here the CDR3 reads CASSLESSYEQYF. The CDR3 nucleotides read TGCGCCAGCAGCTTGGAAAGCTCCTACGAGCAGTACTTC.

This clone occurred once. V gene TRBV7-3 combines with J gene TRBJ1-2; D is unresolved. The CDR3 covers 10 residues. Trimming removed 8 bases from V and 10 bases from J, with 11 bases in between. The germline V gene encodes CDR1 SGHTA and CDR2 FQGTGA. The CDR3 region has the DNA TGTGCCAGCCCTCGGAGTGACTACACCTTC. It codes for CASPRSDYTF.

The chain joins TRBV2 to TRBJ2-1; TRBD2 aligns across 11 bases. This CDR3 spans 15 amino acids. V gave up 5 bases and J gave up 4 bases; unmatched junction bases: 4. CDR1 is SNHLY, CDR2 FYNNEI, per germline. The CDR3: CASSRTSGGYNEQFF. The CDR3 bases are TGTGCCAGCAGTAGAACTAGCGGGGGATACAATGAGCAGTTCTTC.

CDR3 protein: CASSRTGANYGYTF. The CDR3, as DNA: TGTGCCAGCAGCAGGACAGGGGCTAACTATGGCTACACCTTC. This rearrangement joins TRBV6-5 to TRBJ1-2; 9 bases line up with TRBD1. This CDR3 region has 14 residues. Germline V gene lookup returns CDR1 MNHEY and CDR2 SVGAGI. Trimming removed 6 bases from V and 0 bases from J; junction bases left unmatched: 2.

The chain joins TRBV5-6 to TRBJ2-3, with TRBD2 matching 10 bases. CDR1 and CDR2 from the germline V gene are SGHDT and YYEEEE. V lost 2 bases to trimming and J lost 5 bases; unmatched junction nucleotides: 5. CDR3 size: 15 residues. Here the CDR3 reads CASSFYSGGIDTQYF. The CDR3 DNA is TGTGCCAGCAGCTTTTATAGCGGGGGGATAGATACGCAGTATTTT. Drawing the rest from reference TRBV5-6 and TRBJ2-3, the complete variable domain is DAGVTQSPTHLIKTRGQQVTLRCSPKSGHDTVSWYQQALGQGPQFIFQYYEEEERQRGNFPDRFSGHQFPNYSSELNVNALLLGDSALYLCASSFYSGGIDTQYFGPGTRLTVL.

This clone was counted only a few times. This CDR3 is CASSQDWGSTDTQYF. The CDR3 DNA sequence: TGTGCCAGCAGCCAAGATTGGGGGAGCACAGATACGCAGTATTTT. The chain has TRBV4-2 and TRBJ2-3, with D tentatively TRBD1 or TRBD2 (5 bases each). This CDR3 has 15 amino acids. Germline V CDR1 and CDR2: LGHNA, YNFKEQ. Trimming cost V 0 bases and J 0 bases, with 7 bases left between them.

The CDR3 region has the DNA TGTGCCAGCAGTCAAGCGGGGGGGGAGCTGTTTTTT. This gives the protein CASSQAGGELFF. This chain uses TRBV6-5 with TRBJ2-2; TRBD2 matches at 7 bases. There are 12 residues in the CDR3. The ends lost 5 bases at V and 8 bases at J; junction bases unmatched: 2. Germline V gives CDR1 MNHEY, CDR2 SVGAGI.

This sequence joins TRBV4-1 and TRBJ1-6; D is possibly TRBD1 (5 bases). The V and J ends lost 4 bases and 4 bases respectively, with 17 bases between them. The CDR3 contains 17 residues. Germline V gene lookup returns CDR1 MGHRA and CDR2 YSYEKL. CDR3 sequence: CASSPLGQGDYNSPLHF. In nucleotides, the CDR3 is TGCGCCAGCAGCCCCCTAGGGCAGGGTGATTATAATTCACCCCTCCACTTT.

The chain has TRBV4-3 and TRBJ2-3, with 9 bases aligning to TRBD2. The V and J ends lost 0 bases and 2 bases, in that order; junction bases with no gene match: 6. Germline lookup yields CDR1 LGHNA and CDR2 YSLEER. CDR3 length: 17 residues. Here the CDR3 reads CASSQDRQRGVTDTQYF. The CDR3 DNA is TGCGCCAGCAGCCAAGATCGCCAGCGGGGGGTCACAGATACGCAGTATTTT.

The chain carries TRBV19 and TRBJ1-1, with a possible D match to TRBD1 (6 bases). Per the germline V gene, CDR1 is LNHDA and CDR2 is SQIVND (reference sequence). Trimming removed 1 base from V and 1 base from J, with 10 bases in between. This CDR3 region has 15 residues. CDR3 DNA: TGTGCCAGTAGTATAGGAGGGGGGGGGAACACTGAAGCTTTCTTT. Protein product: CASSIGGGGNTEAFF.

This chain connects TRBV27 to TRBJ1-1, with a weak D call TRBD1 (6 bases). The CDR3 runs 14 residues. Trimming stripped 3 bases from V and 5 bases from J, with 13 bases between. In germline, CDR1 is MNHEY, CDR2 SMNVEV (reference sequence). DNA of the CDR3: TGTGCCAGCAGTTTTGGCAGGGGAATGACTGAAGCTTTCTTT. Its translation: CASSFGRGMTEAFF.

CDR3: CASNPGGPEAFF. The CDR3 coding sequence is TGTGCCAGCAACCCTGGGGGCCCTGAAGCTTTCTTT. The gene calls are TRBV7-9 and TRBJ1-1; possible D gene TRBD1, 6 bases. V lost 7 bases, J lost 6 bases, and 12 bases lay in between. CDR1 and CDR2 (germline): SEHNR, FQNEAQ (reference sequence). This CDR3 is 12 amino acids long.

V gene TRBV5-4 combines with J gene TRBJ1-3; D perhaps matches TRBD1 (5 bases). This CDR3 is 15 amino acids long. Trimming removed 4 bases from V and 2 bases from J, with 13 bases in between. Looked up from germline, CDR1 is SGHNT and CDR2 is YYREEE (reference sequence). CDR3 protein: CASSPWAGPGNTIYF. The CDR3 bases are TGTGCCAGCAGCCCGTGGGCAGGGCCTGGAAACACCATATATTTT. Drawing the rest from reference TRBV5-4 and TRBJ1-3, the complete variable domain is ETGVTQSPTHLIKTRGQQVTLRCSSQSGHNTVSWYQQALGQGPQFIFQYYREEENGRGNFPPRFSGLQFPNYSSELNVNALELDDSALYLCASSPWAGPGNTIYFGEGSWLTVV.

The J gene is TRBJ1-2, the V gene TRBV15; D may be TRBD1 (6 bases). The CDR3 spans 16 residues. Between the trimmed V and J ends, which lost 4 bases and 0 bases, there was a span of 15 bases. CDR1 is LNHNV and CDR2 is YYDKDF in the germline V gene (reference sequence). The CDR3 DNA reads as TGTGCCACCAGCACCCGGGGGCGCCATCCTAACTATGGCTACACCTTC. Translated: CATSTRGRHPNYGYTF.

V gene TRBV21-1 combines with J gene TRBJ1-2; the table calls TRBD1, which could not be checked here. TRBV21-1 counts as a pseudogene. The CDR3 extends over 21 amino acids. CDR3 in amino acids: CASSKEKAITCRDTERKGYTF. The CDR3 DNA is TGTGCCAGCAGCAAAGAAAAAGCGATAACCTGCCGGGACACCGAAAGGAAGGGCTACACCTTC.

V is TRBV15 and J is TRBJ2-7, with D hard to call. Germline V lookup: CDR1 LNHNV, CDR2 YYDKDF (reference sequence). Deletions cut 0 bases from V and 1 base from J, with 16 bases between. The CDR3 totals 17 residues. The CDR3 DNA follows: TGTGCCACCAGCAGAGAAGCACTGGGGATGAATTCCTACGAGCAGTACTTC. It specifies CATSREALGMNSYEQYF.

The V and J genes are TRBV10-1 and TRBJ2-7, with TRBD2 matching 10 bases. This CDR3 comprises 16 residues. With 2 bases clipped from V and 3 bases from J, the junction kept 7 bases outside the gene matches. The germline V gene has CDR1 WNHNN and CDR2 SYGVQD (reference sequence). The CDR3 loop reads CASSERGAGGLYEQYF. In nucleotides, the CDR3 is TGCGCCAGCAGTGAGCGAGGAGCGGGGGGGCTCTACGAGCAGTACTTC.

V usage is TRBV5-1 and J usage is TRBJ2-1; 10 positions match TRBD2. Germline-derived CDR1 and CDR2 are SGHRS and YFSETQ. This CDR3 region has 15 residues. V gave up 0 bases and J gave up 7 bases; unmatched junction bases: 4. In DNA form, the CDR3 reads TGCGCCAGCAGCTTGGGGGCTAGCGGGGGTAATGAGCAGTTCTTC. Amino acid sequence: CASSLGASGGNEQFF.